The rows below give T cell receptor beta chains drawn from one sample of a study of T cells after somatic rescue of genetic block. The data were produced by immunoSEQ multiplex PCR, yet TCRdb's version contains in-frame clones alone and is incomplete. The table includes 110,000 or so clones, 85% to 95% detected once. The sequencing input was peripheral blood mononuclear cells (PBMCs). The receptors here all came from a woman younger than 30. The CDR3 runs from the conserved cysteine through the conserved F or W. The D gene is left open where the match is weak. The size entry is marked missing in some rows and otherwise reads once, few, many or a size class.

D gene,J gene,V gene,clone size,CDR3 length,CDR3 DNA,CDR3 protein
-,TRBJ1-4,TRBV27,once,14,TGTGCCAGCAGGAAGCAGGCAACTAATGAAAAACTGTTTTTT,CASRKQATNEKLFF
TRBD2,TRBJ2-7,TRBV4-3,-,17,TGCGCCAGCAGCCAAGCGAGCGGGGGGGCAAAATCCTACGAGCAGTACTTC,CASSQASGGAKSYEQYF
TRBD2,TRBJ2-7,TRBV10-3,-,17,TGTGCCATCAGTGTTATGGGGACTAGCGGGGGGGCCTCCGAGCAGTACTTC,CAISVMGTSGGASEQYF
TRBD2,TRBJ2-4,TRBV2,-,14,TGTGCCAGCGCTAGCGGGGTGGAGGGTAACATTCAGTACTTC,CASASGVEGNIQYF
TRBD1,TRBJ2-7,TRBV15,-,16,TGTGCCACCAGCAGAGATCGGAACAGGGGGAAATACGAGCAGTACTTC,CATSRDRNRGKYEQYF
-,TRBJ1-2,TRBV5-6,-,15,TGTGCCAGCAGCTTGGGGGTGGCAGGGACCTATGGCTACACCTTC,CASSLGVAGTYGYTF
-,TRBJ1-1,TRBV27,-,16,TGTGCCAGCAGTTCTGCCTTTCTACAGGTGAACACTGAAGCTTTCTTT,CASSSAFLQVNTEAFF
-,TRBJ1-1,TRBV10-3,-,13,TGTGCCATCACTACATCGGAAAACACTGAAGCTTTCTTT,CAITTSENTEAFF
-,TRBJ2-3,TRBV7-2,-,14,TGTGCCAGCAGCATCCGGACTGGCACAGATACGCAGTATTTT,CASSIRTGTDTQYF
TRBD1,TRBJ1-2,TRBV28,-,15,TGTGCCACAGAAGGGGAACGGACAGGGGGTCGGGGCTACACCTTC,CATEGERTGGRGYTF
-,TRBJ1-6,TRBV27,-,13,TGTGCCAGCAGTTTAGCTGCCAATTCACCCCTCCACTTT,CASSLAANSPLHF
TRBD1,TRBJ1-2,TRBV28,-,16,TGTGCCAGCAGTAGTGGGGGTCGAGACAGGGGCTATGGCTACACCTTC,CASSSGGRDRGYGYTF
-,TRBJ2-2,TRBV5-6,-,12,TGTGCCAGCAGCTTGGTAGCCGGGGAGCTGTTTTTT,CASSLVAGELFF
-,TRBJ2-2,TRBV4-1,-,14,TGCGCCAGCAGCCAAGAGACATTTACCGGGGAGCTGTTTTTT,CASSQETFTGELFF
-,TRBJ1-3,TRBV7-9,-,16,TGTGCCAGCAGCTCGGCAGGGGTTGCGGGTGGAAACACCATATATTTT,CASSSAGVAGGNTIYF
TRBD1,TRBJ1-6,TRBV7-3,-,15,TGTGCCAGCAGCTTAAGACAGGGGAATGGATCACCCCTCCACTTT,CASSLRQGNGSPLHF
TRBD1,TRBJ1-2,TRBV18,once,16,TGTGCCAGCTCACCCCCACACCGGCAGGGGGTTTATGGCTACACCTTC,CASSPPHRQGVYGYTF
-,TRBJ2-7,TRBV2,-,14,TGTGCCAGCAGTGACAGGGATAGGGTCTACGAGCAGTACTTC,CASSDRDRVYEQYF
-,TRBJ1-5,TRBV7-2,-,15,TGTGCCAGCAGCTGGGAGTGGGGGAGAAATCAGCCCCAGCATTTT,CASSWEWGRNQPQHF
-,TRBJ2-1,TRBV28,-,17,TGTGCCAGCAGTCTAATATCGGGCAGGGCGAGTTTCGGGGAGCAGTTCTTC,CASSLISGRASFGEQFF
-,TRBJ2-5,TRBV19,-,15,TGTGCCAGTAGTATGATGTCTAGCATGGGAGAGACCCAGTACTTC,CASSMMSSMGETQYF
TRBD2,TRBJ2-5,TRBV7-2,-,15,TGTGCCAGCAGCTTAGGGGGGACTACTCAAGAGACCCAGTACTTC,CASSLGGTTQETQYF
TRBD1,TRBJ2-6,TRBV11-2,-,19,TGTGCCAGCAGCTTAACCCCGACAGGGGGCATCTCTGGGGCCAACGTCCTGACTTTC,CASSLTPTGGISGANVLTF
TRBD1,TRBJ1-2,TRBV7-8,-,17,TGTGCCAGCAGCTTAGCTTACGACAGGGTGGTGAACTATGGCTACACCTTC,CASSLAYDRVVNYGYTF
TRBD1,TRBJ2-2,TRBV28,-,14,TGTGCCAGCATACAGGGGACAGTCACCGGGGAGCTGTTTTTT,CASIQGTVTGELFF
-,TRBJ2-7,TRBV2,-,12,TGTGCCAGTTCCAGGGGAGGGGACGAGCAGTACTTC,CASSRGGDEQYF
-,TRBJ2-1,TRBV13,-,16,TGTGCCAGCAGCTTAGGCGAGACTGACGCCTACAATGAGCAGTTCTTC,CASSLGETDAYNEQFF
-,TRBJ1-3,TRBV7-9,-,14,TGTGCCAGCGGTGAGAGCGTGACTGGAAACACCATATATTTT,CASGESVTGNTIYF
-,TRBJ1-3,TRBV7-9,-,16,TGTGCCAGCAGCTTCAATCGTGGGTACTCTGGAAACACCATATATTTT,CASSFNRGYSGNTIYF
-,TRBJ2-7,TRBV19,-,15,TGTGCCAGTAGTTACGGATCAAGCGGAGCCTACGAGCAGTACTTC,CASSYGSSGAYEQYF
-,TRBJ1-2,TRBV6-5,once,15,TGTGCCAGCAGTTACTTCTCAGCAGGGGCAAATGGCTACACCTTC,CASSYFSAGANGYTF
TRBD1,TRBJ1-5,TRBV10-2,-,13,TGCGCCACAGGGGGGCTAGGACGTCAGCCCCAGCATTTT,CATGGLGRQPQHF
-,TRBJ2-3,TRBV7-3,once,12,TGTGCCAGCAGCTCAGGGCCAGATACGCAGTATTTT,CASSSGPDTQYF
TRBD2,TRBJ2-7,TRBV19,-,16,TGTGCCAGTAGTGTCATACCCTCGGGAGGTACCTACGAGCAGTACTTC,CASSVIPSGGTYEQYF
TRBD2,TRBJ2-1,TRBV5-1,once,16,TGCGCCAGCAGCTTGGTGTTAGCGGGGGCCTACAATGAGCAGTTCTTC,CASSLVLAGAYNEQFF
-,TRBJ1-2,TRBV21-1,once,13,TGTGCCAGCCCCTCCGGCACTAACTATGGCTACACCTTC,CASPSGTNYGYTF
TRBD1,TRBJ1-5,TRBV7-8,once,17,TGTGCCAGCAGCCCACAGACAGGGACGGGGGTCAATCAGCCCCAGCATTTT,CASSPQTGTGVNQPQHF
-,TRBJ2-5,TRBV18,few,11,TGTGCCAGCTCACCGGAGAGGACCCAGTACTTC,CASSPERTQYF
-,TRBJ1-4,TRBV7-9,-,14,TGTGCCAGCAGCCTACCAGCGTTGGGTGAAAAACTGTTTTTT,CASSLPALGEKLFF
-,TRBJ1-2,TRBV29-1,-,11,TGCAGGGGTACCCGGTATGATAGCTACACCTTC,CRGTRYDSYTF
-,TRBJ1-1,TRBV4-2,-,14,TGTGCCAGCAGCCCGTTGGCAGCGAACACTGAAGCTTTCTTT,CASSPLAANTEAFF
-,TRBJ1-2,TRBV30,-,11,TGTGCCTGGACAGCTAACTATGGCTACACCTTC,CAWTANYGYTF
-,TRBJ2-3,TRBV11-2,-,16,TGTGCCAGCAGCTTAAACGCGGCGGAGTACACAGATACGCAGTATTTT,CASSLNAAEYTDTQYF
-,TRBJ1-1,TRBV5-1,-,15,TGCGCCAGCAGCTTGGATTGGCCAAGGAGCACTGAAGCTTTCTTT,CASSLDWPRSTEAFF
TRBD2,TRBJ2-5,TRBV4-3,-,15,TGCGCCAGCAGCCAAGACAGCGGGAGGAGGGAGACCCAGTACTTC,CASSQDSGRRETQYF
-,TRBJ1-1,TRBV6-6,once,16,TGTGCCAGCAGTCCCCGACAGGTTCTCATGAACACTGAAGCTTTCTTT,CASSPRQVLMNTEAFF
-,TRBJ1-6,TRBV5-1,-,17,TGCGCCAGCAGCTTGGAAGGGTTCAGTCGCTTGACTTCACCCCTCCACTTT,CASSLEGFSRLTSPLHF
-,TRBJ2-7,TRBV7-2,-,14,TGTGCCAGCAGCTTAGGGGGGCAGGGAAACGAGCAGTACTTC,CASSLGGQGNEQYF